This T cell receptor beta chain was obtained from a study of blood T cell repertoires in COVID-19. Study overall: Specimens from acute and convalescent COVID-19 originated in the United States, Italy and Spain. PBMCs, B-cell-depleted T cells, or T cells provided the cDNA or gDNA that made up the material.

Per the original methods: Reference gene primer amplification gave estimated nucleated cell counts. Libraries were prepared by immunoSEQ multiplex PCR; TCRdb keeps only in-frame clonotypes and omits some of them. V and J calls and clone size are given by that table; D and trimming were obtained from the DNA. This table has about 290,000 clones, around nine tenths appearing once. Germline CDR1 reads MNHEY; CDR2 reads SMNVEV (reference sequence). This CDR3 has 19 amino acids. The V gene end was trimmed by 3 bases and the J gene end by 0 bases; junction bases not matched to a gene: 9. The table lists this clone with a count of one.

This sequence originates from a woman aged 40 to 49 who had recovered from COVID-19. Specimen: peripheral blood. The genes are TRBV27 and TRBJ2-1; 12 bases agree with TRBD2. The CDR3 region is CASSFQEPGLAGSYNEQFF. The CDR3 nucleotides read TGTGCCAGCAGTTTTCAAGAGCCGGGACTAGCGGGCTCCTACAATGAGCAGTTCTTC.